The T cell receptor beta chain under discussion was sequenced for a study of vaccination and CD4 T cells after COVID-19. As to this clonotype: The antigen is unknown.

As for treatment: 10-day PBMC culture with coronavirus spike peptide pools or control peptides (ViraFEST assay). Peptide pools at about 9.7 ug/ml, together with 10 IU/ml IL-2, were added to cultures of around 2.2 million PBMCs per well. Germline V gene lookup returns CDR1 MNHEY and CDR2 SVGEGT. V trimming: 5 bases; J trimming: 0 bases; junction bases outside the gene matches: 3. CDR3 length: 15 residues. The Oncomine TCR Beta short-read assay sequenced DNA from cultured CD4+ T cells. TCRdb independently ran MiXCR on the PCR reads; one entry per CDR3 protein. The sample lists 11,000 or so distinct CDR3 sequences, 69% occurring once.

This rearrangement joins TRBV6-2 or TRBV6-3 to TRBJ2-3, with TRBD1 identical over 9 bases. The source material was CD4+ T cells from blood, cultured in vitro. This clonotype was sampled from a human donor who had recovered from COVID-19. The CDR3 is CASSPGTGSTDTQYF. The CDR3 bases are TGTGCCAGCAGTCCCGGGACAGGGAGCACAGATACGCAGTATTTT.